The 30 T cell receptor beta chains below all came from one sample that was sequenced in a study of shared clonotypes between healthy human individuals. Only in-frame clones appear in the TCRdb table, and some are missing; sequencing was by immunoSEQ multiplex PCR. Of millions of clones in the sample, 90% to 95% were seen once. The sample taken for sequencing was naive CD4+ T cells from PBMCs. Noted subset: CD45RA+ positively selected. These receptor sequences come from a man between 18 and 29 years old in good health. Some clones in this sample may be carry-over from other donors' samples.

The chain is built from TRBV9 and TRBJ2-1, with a possible D match to TRBD2 (6 bases). Germline assignment: CDR1 SGDLS and CDR2 YYNGEE. The CDR3 is made up of 15 amino acids. V lost 4 bases, J lost 2 bases, and 13 bases lay in between. The CDR3 DNA reads TGTGCCAGCAGCCACGCCGCGGGGCCCTACAATGAGCAGTTCTTC. Its protein is CASSHAAGPYNEQFF.

The chain uses TRBV5-1 and TRBJ2-1; 7 nucleotides agree with TRBD1. The CDR3 is made up of 16 amino acids. CDR1 and CDR2 from the germline V gene are SGHRS and YFSETQ. V was clipped by 5 bases and J by 0 bases; unmatched bases: 8. The CDR3 loop is CASRAGGSSSYNEQFF. The CDR3 nucleotides read TGCGCCAGCAGGGCAGGGGGATCGAGCTCCTACAATGAGCAGTTCTTC.

This clone has only one observation. The same CDR3 also results from other DNA sequences found in this sample. The chain combines TRBV7-8 with TRBJ1-1; 7 bases are a match to TRBD1. Germline CDR1 is SGHVS and CDR2 is FQNEAQ. This CDR3 is built from 14 residues. V lost 1 base, J lost 4 bases, and 3 bases stayed unmatched. The CDR3 sequence: CASSLVRGPTEAFF. The CDR3 coding sequence is TGTGCCAGCAGCTTAGTAAGGGGGCCCACTGAAGCTTTCTTT.

This chain uses TRBV9 with TRBJ2-7, with D perhaps being TRBD1 or TRBD2 (6 bases each). This CDR3 region has 15 residues. Germline CDR1 reads SGDLS; CDR2 reads YYNGEE. Trimming shortened V by 0 bases and J by 7 bases, and 17 bases separated the two germline ends. In DNA form, the CDR3 reads TGTGCCAGCAGCGTAGGACTAGGGGGGTATTATGAGCAGTACTTC. Translated, it gives CASSVGLGGYYEQYF.

The CDR3 coding sequence is TGCGCCAGCAGCTTGAACAGCTTGAACACTGAAGCTTTCTTT. Its protein is CASSLNSLNTEAFF. The gene calls are TRBV5-1 and TRBJ1-1; D is uncertain. V dropped 1 base and J dropped 0 bases, with 7 bases sitting between them. The germline gives CDR1 SGHRS, CDR2 YFSETQ. This CDR3 comprises 14 residues.

The gene calls are TRBV9 and TRBJ2-5; D gene uncertain. The CDR3 sequence is 15 residues long. Trimming left V 4 bases short and J 5 bases short, with 18 bases between. CDR1 and CDR2 from the germline V gene are SGDLS and YYNGEE. CDR3 coding DNA: TGTGCCAGCAGCCCTACGGGCCTAGTAGAGGAGACCCAGTACTTC. This gives the protein CASSPTGLVEETQYF. Based on the CDR3 plus reference TRBV9 and TRBJ2-5, the full variable domain is DSGVTQTPKHLITATGQRVTLRCSPRSGDLSVYWYQQSLDQGLQFLIQYYNGEERAKGNILERFSAQQFPDLHSELNLSSLELGDSALYFCASSPTGLVEETQYFGPGTRLLVL.

This chain connects TRBV28 to TRBJ1-2, with a tentative D call TRBD1 (5 bases). The V gene's germline CDR1 is MDHEN and CDR2 SYDVKM. V was shortened by 5 bases and J by 5 bases, with 12 bases between the two germline ends. The CDR3 consists of 13 residues. DNA of the CDR3: TGTGCCAGCAGTAGATCGGGACGTTATGGCTACACCTTC. Its translation: CASSRSGRYGYTF.

The CDR3 loop is CASSAGGRADYGYTF. In DNA form, the CDR3 reads TGTGCCAGCAGCGCGGGGGGACGAGCGGACTATGGCTACACCTTC. V and J are TRBV9 and TRBJ1-2; tentative D call: TRBD1 (5 bases). The germline V gene has CDR1 SGDLS and CDR2 YYNGEE. V lost 3 bases and J 3 bases, leaving 15 bases between the germline ends. The CDR3 totals 15 residues.

The J gene is TRBJ2-7, the V gene TRBV2, with TRBD2 matching 8 bases. J gave up 6 bases and V 0 bases, and 10 bases lay outside the gene matches. CDR3 length: 16 amino acids. CDR1 is SNHLY and CDR2 is FYNNEI in the germline V gene. The CDR3 sequence: CASSEAGGLGSSEQYF. DNA for the CDR3: TGTGCCAGCAGTGAAGCGGGGGGACTAGGGTCGTCCGAGCAGTACTTC.

As concerns this clone: This sample also contains other DNA sequences that code for the same CDR3. The J gene is TRBJ2-1, the V gene TRBV28, with unresolved D. The V gene lost 2 bases and the J gene lost 0 bases, with 5 bases spanning the gap. Germline V gene data show CDR1 as MDHEN and CDR2 as SYDVKM. This CDR3 spans 14 amino acids. The CDR3 spells CASSLTSSYNEQFF. The CDR3, as DNA: TGTGCCAGCAGTTTAACAAGCTCCTACAATGAGCAGTTCTTC.

The J gene is TRBJ2-3, the V gene TRBV5-1, with D perhaps matching TRBD1 or TRBD2 (6 bases each). This CDR3 has 16 amino acids. V was pared by 1 base and J by 3 bases, with 15 bases between. The germline V gene encodes CDR1 SGHRS and CDR2 YFSETQ. The CDR3 DNA is TGCGCCAGCAGCTTGTGGGGGGACACAGCTACAGATACGCAGTATTTT. Its protein product is CASSLWGDTATDTQYF.

CDR3 bases: TGCACTCCGGAGCCCTACGAGCAGTACTTC. As protein: CTPEPYEQYF. The chain has TRBV20-1 and TRBJ2-7; D is unclear. The CDR3 consists of 10 residues. Germline loops: CDR1 DFQATT, CDR2 SNEGSKA (reference sequence).

The chain employs TRBV6-1 and TRBJ2-7; the D is unclear. Germline V gives CDR1 MNHNS, CDR2 SASEGT. The germline V and J ends were trimmed by 1 base and 2 bases, with 12 bases remaining between them. The CDR3 has 15 residues. DNA of the CDR3: TGTGCCAGCAGTGAAGTGATGCGCGAGACCTACGAGCAGTACTTC. It is translated as CASSEVMRETYEQYF.

This CDR3 reads CASSYGGTLRREQFF. DNA of the CDR3: TGTGCCAGCAGTTACGGCGGGACATTAAGAAGGGAGCAGTTCTTC. V and J are TRBV6-5 and TRBJ2-1, with D perhaps matching TRBD1 or TRBD2 (6 bases each). Germline assignment: CDR1 MNHEY and CDR2 SVGAGI. This CDR3 contains 15 residues. V gave up 2 bases and J gave up 10 bases, with 18 bases separating them.

This clone has only a few counts. The rearrangement uses TRBV30 and TRBJ1-5; D unresolved. The CDR3 runs 14 residues. The V gene lost 0 bases and the J gene lost 0 bases, with 6 bases spanning the gap. CDR1 is GTSNPN and CDR2 is SVGIG in the germline V gene (reference sequence). As DNA, the CDR3 is TGTGCCTGGAGTGTGGGCCCTAGCAATCAGCCCCAGCATTTT. Translating it yields CAWSVGPSNQPQHF.

The chain combines TRBV29-1 with TRBJ1-4; TRBD1 matches 10 bases. The germline gives CDR1 SQVTM, CDR2 ANQGSEA. This CDR3 is 13 amino acids long. The CDR3: CTVRDRGIEKLFF. CDR3 coding DNA: TGCACCGTCCGGGACAGGGGTATTGAAAAACTGTTTTTT.

The V gene is TRBV15, the J gene TRBJ1-5, with TRBD1 as a possible D gene (6 bases). The V gene lost 1 base and the J gene lost 2 bases, with 12 bases spanning the gap. This CDR3 comprises 16 residues. The V gene's germline CDR1 is LNHNV and CDR2 YYDKDF (reference sequence). In DNA, the CDR3 is TGTGCCACCAGCAGAGGTGGGGCAGGGGGCAATCAGCCCCAGCATTTT. As protein: CATSRGGAGGNQPQHF.

V usage is TRBV7-2 and J usage is TRBJ1-3; maybe TRBD1 (5 bases). The CDR3 consists of 14 residues. V shed 3 bases and J shed 7 bases, with 13 bases lying between them. From germline, CDR1 is SGHTA and CDR2 FQGNSA. The CDR3 region has the DNA TGTGCCAGCAGCTTGAATCAGGGATGGAACACCATATATTTT. Translating it yields CASSLNQGWNTIYF.

This clone has just one count. The chain uses TRBV4-2 and TRBJ2-1; D may be TRBD2 (5 bases). Trimming removed 4 bases at V and 3 bases at J, with 10 bases between. CDR1 is LGHNA, CDR2 YNFKEQ, per germline. The CDR3 loop spans 14 amino acids. As DNA, the CDR3 is TGTGCCAGCAGCCGGGAAACTAGCTACAATGAGCAGTTCTTC. It yields the protein CASSRETSYNEQFF.

The chain links TRBV4-3 to TRBJ2-2; D is unresolved. This CDR3 comprises 14 residues. Trimming removed 1 base at V and 5 bases at J, with 8 bases between. Germline lookup yields CDR1 LGHNA and CDR2 YSLEER. The CDR3: CASSQVEWTGELFF. For the CDR3, the DNA is TGCGCCAGCAGCCAAGTGGAGTGGACCGGGGAGCTGTTTTTT.

This chain links TRBV6-4 with TRBJ1-2; no firm D call. With 0 bases removed from V and 3 bases from J, the gap between germline ends came to 2 bases. This CDR3 spans 12 amino acids. The V gene's germline CDR1 is MRHNA and CDR2 SNTAGT. The CDR3 here is CASSDSYYGYTF. The CDR3 DNA reads as TGTGCCAGCAGTGACTCATACTATGGCTACACCTTC.

This chain connects TRBV7-2 to TRBJ1-4; D not certain. Germline values: CDR1 SGHTA, CDR2 FQGNSA. CDR3 length: 16 amino acids. Deletions cut 2 bases from V and 4 bases from J, with 14 bases between. This chain's CDR3 is CASSLIVLGNNEKLFF. The CDR3 bases are TGTGCCAGCAGCTTAATTGTATTGGGGAATAATGAAAAACTGTTTTTT.

The chain links TRBV7-9 to TRBJ2-1; the D is unclear. The CDR3 loop spans 11 amino acids. V was clipped by 9 bases and J by 4 bases, with 7 bases between them. The germline CDR1 and CDR2 sequences are SEHNR and FQNEAQ (reference sequence). CDR3 coding DNA: TGTGCCAGTGGGGAATACAATGAGCAGTTCTTC. Translating gives CASGEYNEQFF.

This chain uses TRBV4-1 with TRBJ1-3; D uncertain. This CDR3 has 14 amino acids. Trimming pared 4 bases from V and 8 bases from J, leaving 15 bases between. The germline gives CDR1 MGHRA, CDR2 YSYEKL. The CDR3 reads CASSLAGRFDTIYF. CDR3 coding DNA: TGCGCCAGCAGCCTAGCCGGTAGATTCGACACCATATATTTT.

V gene TRBV23-1 combines with J gene TRBJ2-7; D gene ambiguous. TRBV23-1 is identified as an open reading frame with a role that is uncertain. V was clipped by 8 bases and J by 9 bases, with 14 bases between them. The CDR3 is made up of 11 amino acids. CDR3 in DNA: TGCGCCAGCTCACCCTTTCGTGGGCAGTACTTC. Protein sequence: CASSPFRGQYF.

This sequence joins TRBV29-1 and TRBJ2-7; the D gene is possibly TRBD2 (5 bases). The CDR3 sequence is 12 residues long. Germline lookup yields CDR1 SQVTM and CDR2 ANQGSEA. V lost 4 bases and J lost 3, with 10 bases in between. CDR3 DNA: TGCAGCGTTGCACCGGGGAGCTACGAGCAGTACTTC. This sequence encodes CSVAPGSYEQYF.

The rearrangement links TRBV2 to TRBJ2-2; no clear D. Germline lookup yields CDR1 SNHLY and CDR2 FYNNEI. The CDR3 spans 14 residues. Trimming took 7 bases from V and 8 from J, leaving 17 bases between them. The CDR3 DNA sequence: TGTGCCAGCACCCAAGTGGCCTTCGAGGGGGAGCTGTTTTTT. Translated, it gives CASTQVAFEGELFF.

This clone was detected once. In the same sample, other DNA sequences code for this CDR3. The chain joins TRBV19 to TRBJ2-5; D unclear. The germline V and J ends were trimmed by 7 bases and 4 bases, with 7 bases remaining between them. Germline assignment: CDR1 LNHDA and CDR2 SQIVND (reference sequence). The CDR3 is 11 amino acids. CDR3: CASTGGETQYF. CDR3 in DNA: TGTGCCAGTACCGGTGGAGAGACCCAGTACTTC.

V and J are TRBV9 and TRBJ2-7; 7 bases map to TRBD1. Trimming at V came to 4 bases and at J to 0 bases, leaving 7 bases not matched to a gene. Germline values: CDR1 SGDLS, CDR2 YYNGEE. This CDR3 spans 15 amino acids. This chain's CDR3 is CASSPTGALSYEQYF. The DNA of the CDR3 is TGTGCCAGCAGCCCAACAGGGGCCCTCTCCTACGAGCAGTACTTC.

V is TRBV7-3 and J is TRBJ2-7; 7 bases are a match to TRBD1. The J segment lost 7 bases and the V segment lost 5 bases, leaving 17 bases of the junction unmatched. CDR1 is SGHTA, CDR2 FQGTGA, per germline. The CDR3 covers 16 residues. The CDR3 DNA reads as TGTGCCAGCAGCCCTACCCGTACCTTTCAACAGGGGGAGCAGTACTTC. It is translated as CASSPTRTFQQGEQYF.